A selection of T cell receptor beta chains follows, all from one sample in a study of cytomegalovirus exposure and HLA in healthy donors. Profiling relied on immunoSEQ multiplex PCR, and the TCRdb table lists in-frame clones only, not all of them. The table includes about 85,000 clones, around four fifths detected once. Sequencing was performed on PBMCs. The receptors stem from a boy aged 5-17 years in good health and CMV-seronegative. CDR3s include the opening cysteine and the closing phenylalanine or tryptophan. Fields, in order: D gene, V gene, J gene, CDR3 length, clone size, CDR3 protein, CDR3 DNA. D genes are given only for firm matches. For some rows the clone size is stated as once, few or many, or as a class when expanded; others skip it.

D gene: .
V gene: TRBV7-9
J gene: TRBJ2-7
CDR3 length: 16
clone size: .
CDR3 protein: CASSLGFGQGSLEQYF
CDR3 DNA: TGTGCCAGCAGCTTAGGATTTGGGCAGGGGTCCTTGGAGCAGTACTTC

D gene: .
V gene: TRBV4-1
J gene: TRBJ1-2
CDR3 length: 13
clone size: .
CDR3 protein: CASSHEGGGGYTF
CDR3 DNA: TGCGCCAGCAGCCACGAGGGAGGAGGCGGCTACACCTTC

D gene: .
V gene: TRBV5-4
J gene: TRBJ1-1
CDR3 length: 13
clone size: once
CDR3 protein: CASSLAGYTEAFF
CDR3 DNA: TGTGCCAGCAGCTTGGCGGGTTACACTGAAGCTTTCTTT

D gene: TRBD1
V gene: TRBV5-6
J gene: TRBJ1-5
CDR3 length: 15
clone size: .
CDR3 protein: CASSPSTGGNQPQHF
CDR3 DNA: TGTGCCAGCAGCCCGTCGACAGGGGGGAATCAGCCCCAGCATTTT

D gene: .
V gene: TRBV4-2
J gene: TRBJ2-3
CDR3 length: 15
clone size: .
CDR3 protein: CASSQESGSTDTQYF
CDR3 DNA: TGTGCCAGCAGCCAAGAAAGCGGAAGCACAGATACGCAGTATTTT

D gene: TRBD1
V gene: TRBV5-1
J gene: TRBJ2-1
CDR3 length: 14
clone size: .
CDR3 protein: CASSYRGTNNEQFF
CDR3 DNA: TGCGCCAGCAGTTACAGGGGAACCAACAATGAGCAGTTCTTC

D gene: .
V gene: TRBV2
J gene: TRBJ1-5
CDR3 length: 12
clone size: .
CDR3 protein: CASSPGDQPQHF
CDR3 DNA: TGTGCCAGCAGCCCAGGTGACCAGCCCCAGCATTTT

D gene: .
V gene: TRBV27
J gene: TRBJ1-5
CDR3 length: 14
clone size: .
CDR3 protein: CASATGGWNQPQHF
CDR3 DNA: TGTGCCAGCGCCACCGGGGGGTGGAATCAGCCCCAGCATTTT

D gene: .
V gene: TRBV15
J gene: TRBJ2-1
CDR3 length: 11
clone size: .
CDR3 protein: CATRGGAEQFF
CDR3 DNA: TGTGCCACCAGAGGGGGAGCGGAGCAGTTCTTC

D gene: TRBD2
V gene: TRBV7-2
J gene: TRBJ2-3
CDR3 length: 15
clone size: .
CDR3 protein: CASSPTSGRRDTQYF
CDR3 DNA: TGTGCCAGCAGCCCGACTAGCGGGAGGAGAGATACGCAGTATTTT

D gene: .
V gene: TRBV6-6
J gene: TRBJ1-2
CDR3 length: 12
clone size: once
CDR3 protein: CAGRGIRYGYTF
CDR3 DNA: TGTGCCGGAAGGGGGATTCGGTATGGCTACACCTTC

D gene: .
V gene: TRBV28
J gene: TRBJ2-7
CDR3 length: 11
clone size: once
CDR3 protein: CASSSSYEQYF
CDR3 DNA: TGTGCCAGCAGTTCTTCCTACGAGCAGTACTTC

D gene: .
V gene: TRBV30
J gene: TRBJ2-1
CDR3 length: 13
clone size: .
CDR3 protein: CAWSRLTPTWQFF
CDR3 DNA: TGTGCCTGGAGTCGTTTGACTCCTACGTGGCAGTTCTTC

D gene: TRBD1
V gene: TRBV18
J gene: TRBJ1-2
CDR3 length: 13
clone size: .
CDR3 protein: CASSPDRDYGYTF
CDR3 DNA: TGTGCCAGCTCTCCGGACAGGGACTATGGCTACACCTTC

D gene: TRBD1
V gene: TRBV5-6
J gene: TRBJ1-5
CDR3 length: 17
clone size: .
CDR3 protein: CASSQWKFGQGFEPQHF
CDR3 DNA: TGTGCCAGCAGCCAATGGAAGTTTGGACAGGGGTTTGAGCCCCAGCATTTT

D gene: .
V gene: TRBV7-2
J gene: TRBJ1-1
CDR3 length: 14
clone size: .
CDR3 protein: CASSLVVGGGVAFF
CDR3 DNA: TGTGCCAGCAGCTTAGTGGTTGGGGGAGGGGTGGCTTTCTTT